A selection of T cell receptor beta chains follows, all from one sample in a study of cytomegalovirus exposure and HLA in healthy donors. Profiled with immunoSEQ multiplex PCR; TCRdb holds only in-frame clones, not every one. The sample records 90,000 to 150,000 clones, around 79% being singletons. Input material: PBMCs. The receptors were sampled from a woman aged 25 to 39 in good health and CMV-seropositive. Each CDR3 is given with its conserved first and last residue. The D gene is left open where the match is weak. Part of the rows lack a size; the others show once, few, many or a class for expanded clones.

TRBD1,TRBJ2-2,TRBV4-3,once,TGCGCCAGCAGCCAAGTGAGGGACAGGTACACCGGGGAGCTGTTTTTT,CASSQVRDRYTGELFF
-,TRBJ1-2,TRBV30,-,TGTGCCTGGAGGACGGGAAGGCGCTTTGGCTACACCTTC,CAWRTGRRFGYTF
-,TRBJ1-3,TRBV12-5,-,TGTGCTAGTTCTCGGGGCTCTGGAAACACCATATATTTT,CASSRGSGNTIYF
-,TRBJ1-4,TRBV19,-,TGTGCCAGTAGCGGAGCACATGAAAAACTGTTTTTT,CASSGAHEKLFF
-,TRBJ2-2,TRBV6-6,-,TGTGCCAGCAGTTCCAGGGCCTCGAACACCGGGGAGCTGTTTTTT,CASSSRASNTGELFF
-,TRBJ2-2,TRBV28,-,TGTGCCAGCAGTGGCGGGGCCAACACCGGGGAGCTGTTTTTT,CASSGGANTGELFF
-,TRBJ1-5,TRBV2,-,TGTGCCAGCACGGGGGTTGATCAGCCCCAGCATTTT,CASTGVDQPQHF
-,TRBJ2-7,TRBV4-2,-,TGTGCCAGCAGCCCCACCGGCCCGGGGAGGAACGAGCAGTACTTC,CASSPTGPGRNEQYF
TRBD1,TRBJ2-1,TRBV27,-,TGTGCCAGCAGCTTGGACAGGGGCCATGAGCAGTTCTTC,CASSLDRGHEQFF
TRBD2,TRBJ2-2,TRBV4-3,-,TGCGCCAGCAGCCTTAATAGCGGGGCGAACACCGGGGAGCTGTTTTTT,CASSLNSGANTGELFF
-,TRBJ2-5,TRBV5-1,-,TGCGCCAGCAGCTTGGAAGGGGGTGGGGAGCCTAAATACTTC,CASSLEGGGEPKYF
-,TRBJ1-5,TRBV6-1,-,TGTGCCAGCAGTACCACCAGTAATCAGCCCCAGCATTTT,CASSTTSNQPQHF
TRBD1,TRBJ2-2,TRBV2,-,TGTGCCAGCAGTGACAGGGGGAAAACCGGGGAGCTGTTTTTT,CASSDRGKTGELFF
TRBD2,TRBJ2-3,TRBV5-1,-,TGCGCCAGCAGCCCGACTAGCGGGGAAACAGATACGCAGTATTTT,CASSPTSGETDTQYF
TRBD2,TRBJ2-5,TRBV4-3,-,TGCGCCAGCAGCCAAGAACTAGCGGGGCTAGAGACCCAGTACTTC,CASSQELAGLETQYF
-,TRBJ1-1,TRBV18,-,TGTGCCAGCTCACCAAACCTACCGGGAGCGAACACTGAAGCTTTCTTT,CASSPNLPGANTEAFF
-,TRBJ1-1,TRBV9,-,TGTGCCAGCAGCGTAGAGGGACTCACTGAAGCTTTCTTT,CASSVEGLTEAFF
-,TRBJ1-2,TRBV5-5,-,TGTGCCAGCAGCATCGACAGTAACTATGGCTACACCTTC,CASSIDSNYGYTF
TRBD2,TRBJ2-3,TRBV14,-,TGTGCCAGCAGTCGACTAGCGGGCTCCCCCCCAGATACGCAGTATTTT,CASSRLAGSPPDTQYF
-,TRBJ2-7,TRBV6-4,-,TGTGCCAGCAGTGACTCGGGAAGGGGATCCCAAAACTACGAGCAGTACTTC,CASSDSGRGSQNYEQYF
TRBD1,TRBJ1-6,TRBV28,-,TGTGCCAGCAGTTCTCAGACAGGGGGCACCTCACCCCTCCACTTT,CASSSQTGGTSPLHF
-,TRBJ1-1,TRBV5-1,-,TGCGCCAGCAGCTTGTCAGGCTCTGAAGCTTTCTTT,CASSLSGSEAFF
-,TRBJ2-7,TRBV6-5,-,TGTGCCAGCAGTTACTCTTCGGGGGAAGGGCACTACGAGCAGTACTTC,CASSYSSGEGHYEQYF
TRBD2,TRBJ2-7,TRBV7-9,-,TGTGCCAGCAGCCCCCCCCTTAGGCTAGCGGGGCACTACGAGCAGTACTTC,CASSPPLRLAGHYEQYF
-,TRBJ2-7,TRBV10-3,-,TGTGCCATCAGTGAGACCAAGGGGGTCTACGAGCAGTACTTC,CAISETKGVYEQYF
-,TRBJ1-1,TRBV29-1,-,TGCAGCGTTGAACAGGGCCGCACTGAAGCTTTCTTT,CSVEQGRTEAFF
TRBD2,TRBJ2-1,TRBV5-6,-,TGTGCCAGCAGCTTGCTTGCGGGGGGGACCTACAATGAGCAGCTCTTC,CASSLLAGGTYNEQLF
-,TRBJ1-1,TRBV7-9,-,TGTGCCAGCAGCTTAGGGTTCGGGGAAACTGAAGCTTTCTTT,CASSLGFGETEAFF
TRBD1,TRBJ1-1,TRBV13,-,TGTGCCAGCAGCTTACCTGACACAGGGGGCACTGAAGCTTTCTTT,CASSLPDTGGTEAFF
-,TRBJ1-4,TRBV28,-,TGTGCCAGCCTGGGTCAGGGTAGTGAAAAACTGTTTTTT,CASLGQGSEKLFF
-,TRBJ1-4,TRBV5-1,-,TGCGCCAGCAGCTTGAAAGGAGTCCCCTTCCAGGACATGAAAAGCTATGAAAAACTGTTTTTT,CASSLKGVPFQDMKSYEKLFF
TRBD1,TRBJ2-7,TRBV5-1,few,TGCGCCAGCAGCCCCAAGACAGGGGGGCAGCTGCGGGAGCAGTACTTC,CASSPKTGGQLREQYF
-,TRBJ1-1,TRBV9,-,TGTGCCAGCAGCGCCCGGACAGAGAACACTGAAGCTTTCTTT,CASSARTENTEAFF